This entry features one T cell receptor (beta chain) sequence. Antigen: not known. The data originate from a study of pediatric ulcerative colitis. The wider study: Six or seven patients showed pancolitis and two showed left-sided colitis.

General study points: All ulcerative colitis patients, but no controls, carried two rectal clonotypes. Acute severe colitis showed lower rectal diversity from clonal expansions. A couple of patients had blood samples with substantially reduced template counts.

Generated by immunoSEQ multiplex PCR, the TCRdb table keeps only in-frame clones and is missing some. The sample holds tens of thousands of clones, roughly 85% seen once. This clonotype originated in a girl aged 10 to 17 with moderate ulcerative colitis. Sequences were obtained from blood.

The CDR3 DNA reads TGCGCCAGCAGCTTTACAAACAGAAACACTGAAGCTTTCTTT. This sequence encodes CASSFTNRNTEAFF. V is TRBV5-1 and J is TRBJ1-1; D is ambiguous. This CDR3 has 14 residues. CDR1 is SGHRS, CDR2 YFSETQ, per germline. V lost 2 bases and J lost 2, with 10 bases in between.